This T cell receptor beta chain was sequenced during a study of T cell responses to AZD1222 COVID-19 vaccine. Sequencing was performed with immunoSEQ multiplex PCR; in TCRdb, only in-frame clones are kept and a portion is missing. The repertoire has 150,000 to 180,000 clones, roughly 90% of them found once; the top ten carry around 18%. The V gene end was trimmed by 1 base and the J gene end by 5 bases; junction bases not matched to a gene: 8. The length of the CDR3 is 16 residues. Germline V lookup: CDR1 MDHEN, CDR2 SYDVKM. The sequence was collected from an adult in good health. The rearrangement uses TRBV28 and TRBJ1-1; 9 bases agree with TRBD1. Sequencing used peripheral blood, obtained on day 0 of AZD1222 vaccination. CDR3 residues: CASSLSVTGGRTEAFF. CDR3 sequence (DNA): TGTGCCAGCAGTTTATCCGTGACAGGGGGGAGGACTGAAGCTTTCTTT.